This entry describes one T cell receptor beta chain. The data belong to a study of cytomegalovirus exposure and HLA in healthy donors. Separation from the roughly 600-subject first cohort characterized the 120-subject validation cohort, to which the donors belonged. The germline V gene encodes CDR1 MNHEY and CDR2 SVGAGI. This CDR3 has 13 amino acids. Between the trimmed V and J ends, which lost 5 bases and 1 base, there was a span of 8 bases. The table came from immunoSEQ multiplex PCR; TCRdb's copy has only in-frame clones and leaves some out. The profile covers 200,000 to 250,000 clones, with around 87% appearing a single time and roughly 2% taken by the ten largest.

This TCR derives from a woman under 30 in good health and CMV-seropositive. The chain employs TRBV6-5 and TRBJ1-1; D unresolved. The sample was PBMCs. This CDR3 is CASSAGENTEAFF. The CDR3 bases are TGTGCCAGCAGTGCCGGGGAGAACACTGAAGCTTTCTTT.